The present T cell receptor beta chain was sequenced within a study of blood T cell repertoires in COVID-19. For the study at large: COVID-19 samples collected from the United States, Italy and Spain covered acute and convalescent phases. T cells, B-cell-depleted T cells, or PBMCs supplied cDNA or gDNA.

J lost 6 bases, V lost 4 bases, and 4 bases had no gene match. In germline, CDR1 is KGHDR, CDR2 SFDVKD. This CDR3 has 16 amino acids. Only in-frame clones appear in the TCRdb table, and some are missing; sequencing was by immunoSEQ multiplex PCR. The sample shows about 83,000 clones, more than 80% of them seen only once. The source material was peripheral blood. The receptor was derived from a woman aged 80 or over with acute or convalescent COVID-19. The rearrangement links TRBV24-1 to TRBJ2-1, with TRBD2 matching over 14 bases. CDR3 sequence reads: CATSDPGLAGGNEQFF. CDR3 coding DNA: TGTGCCACCAGTGACCCCGGACTAGCGGGGGGCAATGAGCAGTTCTTC.